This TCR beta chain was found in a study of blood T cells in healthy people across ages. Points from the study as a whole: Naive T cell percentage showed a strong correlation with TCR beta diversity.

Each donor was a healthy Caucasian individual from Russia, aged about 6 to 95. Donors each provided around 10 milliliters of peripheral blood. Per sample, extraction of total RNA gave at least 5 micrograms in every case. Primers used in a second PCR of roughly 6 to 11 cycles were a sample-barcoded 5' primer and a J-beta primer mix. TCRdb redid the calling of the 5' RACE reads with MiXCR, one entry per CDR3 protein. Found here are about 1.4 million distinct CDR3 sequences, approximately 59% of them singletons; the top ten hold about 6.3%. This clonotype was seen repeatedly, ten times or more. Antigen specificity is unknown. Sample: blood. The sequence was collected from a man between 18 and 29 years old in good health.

This CDR3 is CSVEISGANVLTF. Here the CDR3 DNA reads TGCAGCGTTGAAATCTCTGGGGCCAACGTCCTGACTTTC. The rearrangement links TRBV29-1 to TRBJ2-6; D call uncertain. The CDR3 is 13 amino acids. Trimming cost V 2 bases and J 0 bases, with 2 bases left between them. Germline CDR1 reads SQVTM; CDR2 reads ANQGSEA.